Listed below are T cell receptor beta chains from one sample, sequenced in a study of blood T cells in healthy people across ages. TCRdb re-called the 5' RACE reads with MiXCR, one entry per CDR3 protein. The sample contains roughly 680,000 distinct CDR3 sequences, 49% of which appear only once. Sequences were obtained from blood. These receptors came from an older woman in good health. Both conserved end residues are part of each CDR3. A D gene is named only where the DNA matches it firmly. Size is omitted from some rows. Given values are once, few, many or a class for expanded clones.

v_call	j_call	d_call	clone_size	cdr3_nt	cdr3_aa
TRBV14	TRBJ2-5	.	few	TGTGCCAGCAGTCCAAGCCCGGAGACCCAGTACTTC	CASSPSPETQYF
TRBV12-3/TRBV12-4	TRBJ2-7	TRBD2	many	TGTGCCAGCAGCGTAGAGGGTCTAGCGGAACACTACGAGCAGTACTTC	CASSVEGLAEHYEQYF
TRBV7-2	TRBJ2-5	TRBD2	.	TGTGCCAGCAGCTTAGATTGGACTAGCGGGAGACAGACCCAGTACTTC	CASSLDWTSGRQTQYF
TRBV27	TRBJ2-1	.	many	TGTGCCAGCAGCGCCACAGGGCATGAGCAGTTCTTC	CASSATGHEQFF
TRBV28	TRBJ1-2	.	.	TGTGCCAGCAGTCAAGTTAGACGGAACTATGGCTACACCTTC	CASSQVRRNYGYTF
TRBV13	TRBJ2-5	.	.	TGTGCCAGCCGCGATACGCGGGACGGGGAGACCCAGTACTTC	CASRDTRDGETQYF
TRBV27	TRBJ2-5	.	.	TGTGCCAGCAGTTTATCGTTAAAAACCAAAGAGACCCAGTACTTC	CASSLSLKTKETQYF
TRBV21-1	TRBJ1-2	.	.	TGTGCCAGCAAATACGAAGGCAACTATGGCTACACCTTC	CASKYEGNYGYTF
TRBV5-1	TRBJ2-5	.	.	TGCGCCAGCGCATACGGTGAAGAGACCCAGTACTTC	CASAYGEETQYF
TRBV27	TRBJ2-7	.	.	TGTGCCAGCAGCCCCGCCTTAGTAGCGGACAGCTCCTACGAGCAGTACTTC	CASSPALVADSSYEQYF
TRBV7-2	TRBJ1-2	.	.	.	CASSLAFGAGIGRGYTF
TRBV27	TRBJ1-2	.	.	TGTGCCAGCTCATCCAAAAGGACGGATCCTTGGGGCTACACCTTC	CASSSKRTDPWGYTF
TRBV2	TRBJ2-3	.	.	TGTGCCAGCAGTGCAGCGAGACGCACAGATACGCAGTATTTT	CASSAARRTDTQYF